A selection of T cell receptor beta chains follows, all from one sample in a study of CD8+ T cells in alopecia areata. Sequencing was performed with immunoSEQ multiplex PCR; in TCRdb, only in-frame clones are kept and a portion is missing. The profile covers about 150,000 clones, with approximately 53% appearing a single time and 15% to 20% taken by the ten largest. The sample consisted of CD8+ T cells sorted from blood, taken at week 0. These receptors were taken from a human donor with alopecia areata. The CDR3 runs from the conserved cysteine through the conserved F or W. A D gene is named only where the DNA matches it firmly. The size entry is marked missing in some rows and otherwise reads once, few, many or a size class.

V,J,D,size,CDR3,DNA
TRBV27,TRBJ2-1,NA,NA,CASSLGSLYNEQFF,TGTGCCAGCAGTTTAGGTAGCCTCTACAATGAGCAGTTCTTC
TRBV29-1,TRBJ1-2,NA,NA,CSVESGGLNYGYTF,TGCAGCGTTGAATCGGGCGGACTTAACTATGGCTACACCTTC
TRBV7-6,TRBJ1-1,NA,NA,CASSQTGQLNTEAFF,TGTGCCAGCAGTCAAACAGGACAGTTAAACACTGAAGCTTTCTTT
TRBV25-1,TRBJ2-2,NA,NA,CASSEYGGSGELFF,TGTGCCAGCAGTGAATATGGGGGGTCCGGGGAGCTGTTTTTT
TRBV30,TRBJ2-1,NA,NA,CAWRLGGNEQFF,TGTGCCTGGAGACTCGGGGGCAATGAGCAGTTCTTC
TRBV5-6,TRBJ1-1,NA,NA,CASSLVDTQNTEAFF,TGTGCCAGCAGCTTGGTGGACACCCAGAACACTGAAGCTTTCTTT
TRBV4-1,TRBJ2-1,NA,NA,CASSQDVGDLSYNEQFF,TGCGCCAGCAGCCAAGATGTCGGGGATCTCTCCTACAATGAGCAGTTCTTC
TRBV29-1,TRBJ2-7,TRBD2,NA,CSVAYSGGRPYEQYF,TGCAGCGTTGCCTATAGCGGGGGTCGCCCCTACGAGCAGTACTTC
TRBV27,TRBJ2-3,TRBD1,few,CASSEYRGQRADTQYF,TGTGCCAGCAGTGAGTACAGGGGGCAACGGGCAGATACGCAGTATTTT
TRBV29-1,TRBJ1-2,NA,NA,CSAGAGDGYTF,TGCAGCGCCGGAGCCGGGGATGGCTACACCTTC
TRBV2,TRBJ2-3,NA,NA,CASRGPGRLNTDTQYF,TGTGCCAGCAGGGGCCCGGGACGGCTGAACACAGATACGCAGTATTTT
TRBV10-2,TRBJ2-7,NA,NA,CASSDGDTYEQYF,TGCGCCAGCAGTGACGGGGATACCTACGAGCAGTACTTC
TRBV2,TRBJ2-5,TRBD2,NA,CASSEYWSSGVPAPSQETQYF,TGTGCCAGCAGTGAATACTGGTCTAGCGGGGTGCCTGCTCCTTCTCAAGAGACCCAGTACTTC
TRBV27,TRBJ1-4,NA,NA,CASSFYATNEKLFF,TGTGCCAGCAGTTTTTACGCAACTAATGAAAAACTGTTTTTT
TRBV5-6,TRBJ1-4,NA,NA,CASSYRDLNNEKLFF,TGTGCCAGCAGTTATAGGGACCTGAATAATGAAAAACTGTTTTTT
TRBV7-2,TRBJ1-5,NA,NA,CASIFDTYSNQPQHF,TGTGCCAGCATCTTCGACACATATAGCAATCAGCCCCAGCATTTT
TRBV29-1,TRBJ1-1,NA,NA,CSVVRGHTGTPEAFF,TGCAGCGTTGTTCGAGGTCACACGGGGACACCTGAAGCTTTCTTT
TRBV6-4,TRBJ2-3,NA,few,CASSDSGGATDTQYF,TGTGCCAGCAGTGACTCTGGAGGGGCCACAGATACGCAGTATTTT
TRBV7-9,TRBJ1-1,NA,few,CASSLAARKAFF,TGTGCCAGCAGCTTAGCCGCAAGAAAAGCTTTCTTT
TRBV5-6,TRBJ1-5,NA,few,CASRQGNQPQHF,TGTGCCAGCAGACAAGGCAATCAGCCCCAGCATTTT
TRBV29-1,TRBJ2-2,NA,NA,CSALSRELFF,TGCAGCGCCCTTTCTCGGGAGCTGTTTTTT
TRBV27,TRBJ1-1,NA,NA,CASSLRQVGTEAFF,TGTGCCAGCAGTTTAAGACAGGTGGGCACTGAAGCTTTCTTT
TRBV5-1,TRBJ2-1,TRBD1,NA,CASSFDRVREQFF,TGCGCCAGCAGCTTCGACAGGGTGCGGGAGCAGTTCTTC
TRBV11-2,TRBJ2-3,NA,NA,CASSQIGSADTQYF,TGTGCCAGCAGCCAAATAGGTAGTGCAGATACGCAGTATTTT
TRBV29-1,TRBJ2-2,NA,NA,CSVVVGTGELFF,TGCAGCGTTGTAGTCGGCACCGGGGAGCTGTTTTTT
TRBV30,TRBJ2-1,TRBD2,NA,CAWSGSSGGVNEQFF,TGTGCCTGGAGTGGCAGTAGCGGGGGGGTCAATGAGCAGTTCTTC
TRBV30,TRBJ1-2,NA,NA,CAWSKPPDGYTF,TGTGCCTGGAGCAAGCCCCCTGATGGCTACACCTTC
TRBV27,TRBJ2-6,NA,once,CASSWDWANVLTF,TGTGCCAGCAGTTGGGATTGGGCCAACGTCCTGACTTTC
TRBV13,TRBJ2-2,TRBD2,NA,CASSPQRGDSDGELFF,TGTGCCAGCAGCCCCCAGCGGGGGGATTCGGACGGGGAGCTGTTTTTT
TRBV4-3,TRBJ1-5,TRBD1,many,CASSQGTGDSQPQHF,TGCGCCAGCAGCCAAGGGACAGGGGATTCTCAGCCCCAGCATTTT
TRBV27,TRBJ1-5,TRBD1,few,CASSLAGGQPQHF,TGTGCCAGCAGTTTGGCAGGGGGCCAGCCCCAGCATTTT
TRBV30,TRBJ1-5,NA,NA,CAWSEPQDLFEPQHF,TGTGCCTGGAGTGAGCCTCAGGACCTGTTCGAGCCCCAGCATTTT
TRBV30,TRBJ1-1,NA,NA,CAWSVLADTEAFF,TGTGCCTGGAGTGTACTTGCAGACACTGAAGCTTTCTTT
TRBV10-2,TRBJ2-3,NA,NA,CASSGGTDTQYF,TGCGCCAGCAGTGGCGGCACAGATACGCAGTATTTT
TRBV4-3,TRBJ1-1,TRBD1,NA,CASSQGTGITEAFF,TGCGCCAGCAGCCAGGGGACAGGGATCACTGAAGCTTTCTTT
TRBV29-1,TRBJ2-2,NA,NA,CSVQGGLGELFF,TGCAGCGTCCAAGGGGGGCTCGGGGAGCTGTTTTTT
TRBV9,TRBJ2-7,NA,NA,CASSPNPGSHEQYF,TGTGCCAGCAGCCCAAACCCTGGAAGCCACGAGCAGTACTTC
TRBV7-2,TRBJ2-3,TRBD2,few,CASSLELSGVGTQYF,TGTGCCAGCAGCTTAGAGCTTAGCGGGGTGGGGACGCAGTATTTT
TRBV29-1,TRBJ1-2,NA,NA,CSARDNQNYGYTF,TGCAGCGCTAGGGACAATCAGAACTATGGCTACACCTTC
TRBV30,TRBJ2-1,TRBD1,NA,CAWSTLHDRGLRNEQFF,TGTGCCTGGAGTACACTCCACGACAGGGGGCTAAGGAATGAGCAGTTCTTC
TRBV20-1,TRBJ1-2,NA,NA,CSASARDGYTF,TGCAGTGCCTCGGCCAGAGATGGCTACACCTTC
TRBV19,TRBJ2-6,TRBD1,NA,CASNHGTGNVLTF,TGTGCCAGTAACCATGGGACAGGTAACGTCCTGACTTTC
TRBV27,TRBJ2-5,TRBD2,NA,CASSLLAGGRETQYF,TGTGCCAGCAGTTTATTAGCGGGGGGGCGTGAGACCCAGTACTTC
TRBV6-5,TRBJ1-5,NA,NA,CASSPGGGGTQPQHF,TGTGCCAGCAGTCCTGGGGGGGGCGGGACTCAGCCCCAGCATTTT
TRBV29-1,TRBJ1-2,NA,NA,CSVETSVSAGGDTF,TGCAGCGTTGAGACATCAGTATCGGCCGGAGGCGACACCTTC
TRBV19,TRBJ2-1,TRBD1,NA,CASSPGTGGNEQFF,TGTGCCAGTAGTCCTGGGACAGGGGGTAATGAGCAGTTCTTC
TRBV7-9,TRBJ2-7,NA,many,CASSQVADSYEQYF,TGCGCCAGCAGCCAAGTAGCGGACTCCTACGAGCAGTACTTC
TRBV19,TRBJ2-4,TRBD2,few,CASSITSGDHIQYF,TGTGCCAGTAGTATCACTAGCGGGGACCACATTCAGTACTTC
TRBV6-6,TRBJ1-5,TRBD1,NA,CASSYMGQGADQPQHF,TGTGCCAGCAGTTATATGGGACAGGGGGCCGATCAGCCCCAGCATTTT